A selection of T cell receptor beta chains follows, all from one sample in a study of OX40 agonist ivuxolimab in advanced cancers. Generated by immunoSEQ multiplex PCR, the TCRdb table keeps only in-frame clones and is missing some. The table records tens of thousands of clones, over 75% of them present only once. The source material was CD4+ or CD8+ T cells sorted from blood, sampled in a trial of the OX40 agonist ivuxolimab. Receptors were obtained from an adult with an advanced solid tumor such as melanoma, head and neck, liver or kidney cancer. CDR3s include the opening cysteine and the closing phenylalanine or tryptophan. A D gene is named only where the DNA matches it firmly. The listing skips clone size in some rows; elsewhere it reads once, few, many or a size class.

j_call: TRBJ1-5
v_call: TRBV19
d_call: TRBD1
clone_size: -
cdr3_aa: CASSIVGTANQPQHF
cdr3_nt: TGTGCCAGTAGTATAGTTGGGACAGCCAATCAGCCCCAGCATTTT

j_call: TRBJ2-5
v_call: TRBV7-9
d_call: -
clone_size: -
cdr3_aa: CASSPPPVETQYF
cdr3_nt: TGTGCCAGCAGCCCGCCCCCCGTGGAGACCCAGTACTTC

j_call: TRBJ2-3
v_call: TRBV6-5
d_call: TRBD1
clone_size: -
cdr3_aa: CASRDRSRGTDTQYF
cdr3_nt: TGTGCCAGCAGGGACAGGTCTAGGGGCACAGATACGCAGTATTTT

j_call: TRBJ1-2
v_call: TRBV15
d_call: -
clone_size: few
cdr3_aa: CATTAVNYGYTF
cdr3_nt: TGTGCCACCACAGCAGTTAACTATGGCTACACCTTC

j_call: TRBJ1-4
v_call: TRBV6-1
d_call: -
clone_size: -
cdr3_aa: CASSEALMGTKLFF
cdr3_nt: TGTGCCAGCAGTGAAGCGCTAATGGGGACAAAACTGTTTTTT

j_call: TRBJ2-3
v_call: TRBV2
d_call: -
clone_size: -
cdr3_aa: CASRSRDSSTDTQYF
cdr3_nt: TGTGCCAGCAGGAGCAGGGACTCGAGCACAGATACGCAGTATTTT

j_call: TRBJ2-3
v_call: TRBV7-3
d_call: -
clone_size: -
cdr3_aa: CASSQGATLRDTDTQYF
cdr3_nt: TGTGCCAGCAGCCAAGGGGCAACACTACGGGACACAGATACGCAGTATTTT

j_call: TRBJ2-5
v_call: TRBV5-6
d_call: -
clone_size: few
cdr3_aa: CASSLETGARETQYF
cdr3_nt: TGTGCCAGCAGCTTGGAGACAGGAGCGCGGGAGACCCAGTACTTC

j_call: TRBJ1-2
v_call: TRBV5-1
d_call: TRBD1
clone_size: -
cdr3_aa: CASSPNPGQNYGYTF
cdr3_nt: TGCGCCAGCAGCCCGAACCCGGGACAGAACTATGGCTACACCTTC

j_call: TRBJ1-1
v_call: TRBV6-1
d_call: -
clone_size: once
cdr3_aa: CASSVARGTEAFF
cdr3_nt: TGTGCCAGCAGTGTAGCCAGGGGCACTGAAGCTTTCTTT

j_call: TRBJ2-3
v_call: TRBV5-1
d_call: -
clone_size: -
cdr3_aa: CASSSAGGTDTQYF
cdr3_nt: TGCGCCAGCAGCTCGGCAGGGGGCACAGATACGCAGTATTTT

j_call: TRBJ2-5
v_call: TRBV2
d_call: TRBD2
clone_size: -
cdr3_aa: CASSVTSGGGETQYF
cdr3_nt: TGTGCCAGCAGTGTGACTAGCGGGGGCGGTGAGACCCAGTACTTC

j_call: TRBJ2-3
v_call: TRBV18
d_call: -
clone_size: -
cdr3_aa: CASYTTRRADTQYF
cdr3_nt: TGTGCCAGCTACACGACTAGGCGAGCGGATACGCAGTATTTT

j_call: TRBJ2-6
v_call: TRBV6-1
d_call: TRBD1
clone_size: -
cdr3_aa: CASSEQGVGANVLTF
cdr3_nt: TGTGCCAGCAGTGAACAGGGGGTTGGGGCCAACGTCCTGACTTTC

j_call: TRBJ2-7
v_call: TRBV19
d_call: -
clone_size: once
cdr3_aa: CASSIGGGPYEQYF
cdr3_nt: TGTGCCAGTAGTATAGGGGGCGGGCCCTACGAGCAGTACTTC

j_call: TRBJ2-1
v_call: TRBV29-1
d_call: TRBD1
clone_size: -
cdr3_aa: CSGLTGTAYNEQFF
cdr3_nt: TGCAGCGGATTAACCGGGACAGCCTACAATGAGCAGTTCTTC

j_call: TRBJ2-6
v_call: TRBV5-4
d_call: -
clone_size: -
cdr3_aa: CASSKEGSGANVLTF
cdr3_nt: TGTGCCAGCAGCAAAGAAGGCTCTGGGGCCAACGTCCTGACTTTC

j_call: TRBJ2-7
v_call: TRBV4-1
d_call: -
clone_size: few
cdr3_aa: CASRQSTGYEQYF
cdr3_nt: TGCGCCAGCAGACAATCTACAGGGTACGAGCAGTACTTC

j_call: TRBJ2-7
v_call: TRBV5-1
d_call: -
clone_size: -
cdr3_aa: CASSEGHLKEQYF
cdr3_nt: TGCGCCAGCAGCGAGGGGCACCTAAAGGAGCAGTACTTC

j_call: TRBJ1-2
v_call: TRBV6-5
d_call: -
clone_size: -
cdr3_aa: CASSYGLSNYGYTF
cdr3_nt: TGTGCCAGCAGTTACGGCCTCTCCAACTATGGCTACACCTTC

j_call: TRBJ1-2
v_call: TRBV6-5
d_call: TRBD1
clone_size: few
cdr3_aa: CASSRQGAPNGYTF
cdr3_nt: TGTGCCAGCAGTAGACAGGGGGCGCCAAATGGCTACACCTTC

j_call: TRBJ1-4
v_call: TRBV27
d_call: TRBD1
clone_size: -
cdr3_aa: CASSYTPGQGEKLFF
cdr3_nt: TGTGCCAGCAGTTATACCCCGGGACAGGGTGAAAAACTGTTTTTT

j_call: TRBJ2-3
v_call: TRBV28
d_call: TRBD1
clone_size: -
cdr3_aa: CASASGTGLFYDTQYF
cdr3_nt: TGTGCCAGCGCATCCGGGACAGGGTTATTCTACGATACGCAGTATTTT

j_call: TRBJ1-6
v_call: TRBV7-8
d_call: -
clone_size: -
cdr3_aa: CASSLGGESPLHF
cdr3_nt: TGTGCCAGTTCTCTCGGGGGTGAGTCACCCCTCCACTTT

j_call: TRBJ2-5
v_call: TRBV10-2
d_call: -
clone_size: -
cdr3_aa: CASSRDEETQYF
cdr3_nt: TGCGCCAGCAGTAGGGACGAAGAGACCCAGTACTTC

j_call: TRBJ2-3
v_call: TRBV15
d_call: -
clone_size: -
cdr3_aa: CATSTLYGPSDTQYF
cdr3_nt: TGTGCCACCAGCACCTTGTACGGGCCTTCAGATACGCAGTATTTT

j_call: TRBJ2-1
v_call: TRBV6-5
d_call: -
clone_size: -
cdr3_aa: CASREGGYNEQFF
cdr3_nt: TGTGCCAGCAGAGAGGGCGGATACAATGAGCAGTTCTTC

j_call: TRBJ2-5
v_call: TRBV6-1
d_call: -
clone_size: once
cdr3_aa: CASTLEARKETQYF
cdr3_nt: TGTGCCAGCACCCTCGAAGCTAGAAAAGAGACCCAGTACTTC

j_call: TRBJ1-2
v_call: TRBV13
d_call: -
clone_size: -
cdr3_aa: CASSLNPRGRAGGYTF
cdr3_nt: TGTGCCAGCAGCTTAAACCCCCGCGGCAGGGCCGGTGGCTACACCTTC

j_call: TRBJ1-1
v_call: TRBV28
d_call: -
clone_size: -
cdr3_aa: CASSSNPLMGTEAFF
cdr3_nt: TGTGCCAGCAGCTCCAACCCCCTCATGGGCACTGAAGCTTTCTTT

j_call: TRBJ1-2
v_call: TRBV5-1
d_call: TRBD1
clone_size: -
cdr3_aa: CASSAGQLYGYTF
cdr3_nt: TGCGCCAGCAGCGCGGGACAGTTATATGGCTACACCTTC

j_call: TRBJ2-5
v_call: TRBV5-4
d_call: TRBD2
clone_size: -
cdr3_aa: CASSLETSGGGETQYF
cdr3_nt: TGTGCCAGCAGCTTGGAGACTAGCGGGGGGGGAGAGACCCAGTACTTC

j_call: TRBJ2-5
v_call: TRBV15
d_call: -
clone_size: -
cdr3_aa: CATSFQETQYF
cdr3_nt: TGTGCCACCTCTTTCCAAGAGACCCAGTACTTC

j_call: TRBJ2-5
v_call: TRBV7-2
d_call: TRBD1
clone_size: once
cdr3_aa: CASSLFGTGEETQYF
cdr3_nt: TGTGCCAGCAGCTTGTTCGGGACAGGGGAGGAGACCCAGTACTTC

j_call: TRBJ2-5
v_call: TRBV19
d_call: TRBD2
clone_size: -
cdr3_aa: CASRGLGQETQYF
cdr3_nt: TGTGCCAGCCGAGGACTAGGACAAGAGACCCAGTACTTC

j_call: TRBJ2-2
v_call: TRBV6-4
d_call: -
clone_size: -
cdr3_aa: CASSEGQGEGTGELFF
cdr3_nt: TGTGCCAGCAGTGAAGGCCAGGGGGAGGGCACCGGGGAGCTGTTTTTT

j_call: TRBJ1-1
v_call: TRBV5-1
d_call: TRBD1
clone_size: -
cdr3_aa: CASSISTGGSTEAFF
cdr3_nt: TGCGCCAGCAGCATATCGACAGGGGGGAGCACTGAAGCTTTCTTT

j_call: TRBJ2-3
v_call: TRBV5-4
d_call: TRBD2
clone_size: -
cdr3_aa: CASSSMTSGAADTQYF
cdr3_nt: TGTGCCAGCAGCTCGATGACTAGCGGGGCAGCAGATACGCAGTATTTT

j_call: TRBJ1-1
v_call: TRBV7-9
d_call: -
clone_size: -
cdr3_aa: CASSLWGLRGSGDTEAFF
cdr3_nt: TGTGCCAGCAGCTTATGGGGCCTTCGAGGGAGTGGGGACACTGAAGCTTTCTTT

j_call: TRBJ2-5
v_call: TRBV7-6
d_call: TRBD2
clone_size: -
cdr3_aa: CASSVGGALETQYF
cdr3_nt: TGTGCCAGCAGCGTCGGGGGGGCTCTAGAGACCCAGTACTTC

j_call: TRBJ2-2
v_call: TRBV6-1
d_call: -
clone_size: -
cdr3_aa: CASSEVGGGRSGIGELFF
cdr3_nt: TGTGCCAGCAGTGAAGTCGGAGGGGGCCGGAGTGGTATCGGGGAGCTGTTTTTT

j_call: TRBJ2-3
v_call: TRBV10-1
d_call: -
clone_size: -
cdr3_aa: CASSRQERGTQYF
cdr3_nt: TGCGCCAGCAGTAGACAGGAACGGGGTACGCAGTATTTT

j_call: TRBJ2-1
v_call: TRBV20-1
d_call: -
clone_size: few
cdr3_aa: CSAAIYNEQFF
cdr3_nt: TGCAGTGCTGCAATCTACAATGAGCAGTTCTTC